The clone carrying this TCR beta chain came up a few times. These data come from a study of blood T cell repertoires in COVID-19. About the research overall: Italy, Spain and the United States were the sources of the convalescent and acute COVID-19 samples. Sources were T cells, B-cell-depleted T cells, or PBMCs; the material itself was cDNA or gDNA.

Trimming stripped 5 bases from V and 3 bases from J, with 11 bases between. The CDR3 length is 13 residues. Germline assignment: CDR1 SQVTM and CDR2 ANQGSEA. In the authors' methods: Estimation of nucleated cell counts relied on the amplification of reference gene primers. Measured with immunoSEQ multiplex PCR; TCRdb has only the in-frame clones, and not every one. That table is the source of V, J and clone size, and D and trimming were worked out from the DNA. The sample holds 130,000 or so clones, about 89% seen once. Sequenced input: peripheral blood. This TCR derives from a man aged 45 to 65 with active or convalescent COVID-19. The chain combines TRBV29-1 with TRBJ1-5, with D possibly TRBD1 on 5 matching bases. CDR3 region: CSVRQGINQPQHF. In DNA form, the CDR3 reads TGCAGCGTTCGGCAGGGCATCAATCAGCCCCAGCATTTT. Combining the CDR3 with reference TRBV29-1 and TRBJ1-5 gives the whole variable domain SAVISQKPSRDICQRGTSLTIQCQVDSQVTMMFWYRQQPGQSLTLIATANQGSEATYESGFVIDKFPISRPNLTFSTLTVSNMSPEDSSIYLCSVRQGINQPQHFGDGTRLSIL.